One and the same sample provided the 20 T cell receptor beta chains below, sequenced in a study of molecular identifiers for immune sequencing clone quantification. From the PCR reads, TCRdb called clonotypes with MiXCR, one entry per CDR3 protein. The sample yields about 640,000 distinct CDR3 sequences, 15% to 20% seen once. The sample taken for sequencing was naive CD8+ T cells from blood, with Jurkat cell RNA spiked in. Subset meaning: FACS-sorted CD8+CD4-CCR7+CD45RA+ naive T cells. The receptors come from a human donor in good health. Some libraries in this study had Jurkat cell RNA spiked in.

This clonotype was picked up many times. The V gene is TRBV20-1, the J gene TRBJ2-7, with D perhaps TRBD1 or TRBD2 (6 bases each). The V and J ends lost 0 bases and 2 bases respectively, with 14 bases between them. The CDR3 totals 15 residues. Germline lookup yields CDR1 DFQATT and CDR2 SNEGSKA (reference sequence). CDR3 nucleotide sequence: TGCAGTGCTAGAGATATCGGGGGACAACCCTACGAGCAGTACTTC. Translated, it gives CSARDIGGQPYEQYF.

Many counts were recorded for this clonotype. The chain uses TRBV20-1 and TRBJ2-5, with 8 bases that match TRBD2. From germline, CDR1 is DFQATT and CDR2 SNEGSKA (reference sequence). Trimming took 6 bases from V and 7 from J; bases not matched to a gene: 16. CDR3 length equals 15 residues. CDR3 coding DNA: TGCAGTGCCCCCGCGGGACTAGGGACCTCTGGGACCCAGTACTTC. Amino acids: CSAPAGLGTSGTQYF.

This clonotype has just a few counts. This sequence joins TRBV7-9 and TRBJ2-1; D might be TRBD2 (5 bases). Germline CDR1 reads SEHNR; CDR2 reads FQNEAQ (reference sequence). The CDR3 extends over 17 amino acids. Trimming took off 2 bases at V and 7 bases at J, with 21 bases between the two ends. CDR3 amino acids: CASSLNEVGVPHNEQFF. CDR3 nucleotide sequence: TGTGCCAGCAGCTTAAATGAGGTGGGAGTCCCGCATAATGAGCAGTTCTTC.

As to this clonotype: A read error may explain this, as a much larger clone is one base away. The J gene is TRBJ2-5, the V gene TRBV30; D is unresolved. The CDR3 spans 11 residues. V was trimmed by 5 bases and J by 7 bases, leaving 11 bases between them. The V gene's germline CDR1 is GTSNPN and CDR2 SVGIG (reference sequence). The CDR3 here is CAWGPLGTQYF. DNA of the CDR3: TGTGCCTGGGGGCCCCTGGGGACCCAGTACTTC.

The chain couples TRBV27 to TRBJ2-2; the match to TRBD2 covers 7 bases. With V trimmed by 5 bases and J by 7 bases, 4 bases remained unmatched. The germline CDR1 and CDR2 sequences are MNHEY and SMNVEV (reference sequence). The CDR3 covers 13 residues. CDR3 DNA sequence: TGTGCCAGCAGTCTCTGGGGGGGCGGGGAGCTGTTTTTT. This sequence encodes CASSLWGGGELFF.

This clonotype was counted at least ten times. CDR3: CAWSVQGWDQPQHF. DNA of the CDR3: TGTGCCTGGAGTGTACAAGGGTGGGATCAGCCCCAGCATTTT. This chain links TRBV30 with TRBJ1-5; unclear D gene. This CDR3 is 14 amino acids long. With 0 bases removed from V and 5 bases from J, the gap between germline ends came to 11 bases. The germline CDR1 and CDR2 sequences are GTSNPN and SVGIG (reference sequence).

Comment on this clonotype: A clone one base away is much larger, so this may be a read error. The chain is built from TRBV14 and TRBJ2-5; D gene ambiguous. The CDR3 spans 15 residues. Per germline, CDR1 SGHDN and CDR2 FVKESK. The V and J ends lost 4 bases and 5 bases respectively, with 17 bases between them. CDR3 in amino acids: CASSLDSAPQETQYF. Written as DNA, the CDR3 is TGTGCCAGCAGCCTAGATTCGGCTCCACAGGAGACCCAGTACTTC.

The chain couples TRBV5-6 to TRBJ1-6, with D maybe TRBD1 (6 bases). The V and J ends lost 4 bases and 8 bases respectively, with 19 bases between them. CDR1 is SGHDT and CDR2 is YYEEEE in the germline V gene. The CDR3 contains 16 residues. This chain's CDR3 is CASSPGAPRGDSPLHF. DNA of the CDR3: TGTGCCAGCAGCCCGGGGGCTCCCCGCGGGGATTCACCCCTCCACTTT.

This clonotype was counted only a few times. The genes are TRBV28 and TRBJ2-7; D unclear. The germline V gene encodes CDR1 MDHEN and CDR2 SYDVKM. Deletions cut 4 bases from V and 2 bases from J, with 21 bases between. The CDR3 is 17 amino acids. The CDR3, as DNA: TGTGCCAGCAGTTCCTCACTTACCGTGGCAGCAACCTACGAGCAGTACTTC. It codes for CASSSSLTVAATYEQYF.

This clonotype was counted a few times. This may be a read error, as it is one base from a much larger clone. The gene calls are TRBV7-9 and TRBJ2-7; D is uncertain. CDR1 and CDR2 (germline): SEHNR, FQNEAQ (reference sequence). The CDR3 runs to 15 residues. The CDR3 spells CTSSPPEVKPYEQYF. In DNA form, the CDR3 reads TGTACCAGCAGCCCCCCCGAGGTGAAGCCCTACGAGCAGTACTTC.

This clonotype appeared many times. This chain links TRBV21-1 with TRBJ2-7; the table's D call TRBD1 went unverified against the DNA. TRBV21-1 is described as a pseudogene. The CDR3 consists of 16 residues. The CDR3 reads CASSKGGQGCSYEQYF. The CDR3 coding sequence is TGTGCCAGCAGCAAAGGGGGACAGGGTTGCTCCTACGAGCAGTACTTC.

Worth noting for this clonotype: With a much larger clone just one base away, this may be a read error. CDR3 DNA: TGTGCCGGCAGCCCAGTAGCGGGGAGCTCCTACGAGCAGTACTTC. Amino acid sequence: CAGSPVAGSSYEQYF. The chain links TRBV9 to TRBJ2-7, with 8 bases lining up with TRBD2. The CDR3 sequence is 15 residues long. Germline CDR1 SGDLS, CDR2 YYNGEE.

The V call is TRBV5-6, the J call TRBJ2-7; D is uncertain. The CDR3 is made up of 16 amino acids. CDR1 and CDR2 from the germline V gene are SGHDT and YYEEEE. Trimming removed 0 bases from V and 9 bases from J, with 22 bases in between. The CDR3, as DNA: TGTGCCAGCAGCTTGGGGACGGCGTTTTATGTCCACGGGCAGTACTTC. This translates into CASSLGTAFYVHGQYF.

This clonotype was seen at least ten times. The chain couples TRBV7-9 to TRBJ2-3; 8 nucleotides agree with TRBD2. Germline assignment: CDR1 SEHNR and CDR2 FQNEAQ (reference sequence). The CDR3 spans 19 residues. Trimming at V came to 5 bases and at J to 0 bases, leaving 16 bases not matched to a gene. CDR3 amino acids: CASSPSRGSGRTSTDTQYF. The CDR3 DNA reads as TGTGCCAGCAGCCCTTCTCGCGGCAGCGGGAGAACTAGCACAGATACGCAGTATTTT.

This clonotype was counted a single time. The chain combines TRBV14 with TRBJ2-7, with D unresolved. Germline lookup yields CDR1 SGHDN and CDR2 FVKESK. The germline V and J ends were trimmed by 2 bases and 2 bases, with 4 bases remaining between them. The length of the CDR3 is 12 residues. CDR3 in DNA: TGTGCCAGCAGCCAACTGACCTACGAGCAGTACTTC. Its translation is CASSQLTYEQYF.

This clonotype was found many times. The CDR3 DNA is TGTGCCTGGAGTAGAGTCGGAGACTCAGATACGCAGTATTTT. Protein sequence: CAWSRVGDSDTQYF. This chain uses TRBV30 with TRBJ2-3; D gene ambiguous. The CDR3 has 14 residues. CDR1 and CDR2 from the germline V gene are GTSNPN and SVGIG (reference sequence). V lost 2 bases to trimming and J lost 4 bases, with 13 bases between them. The complete variable domain, with remaining parts taken from reference TRBV30 and TRBJ2-3, reads SQTIHQWPATLVQPVGSPLSLECTVEGTSNPNLYWYRQAAGRGLQLLFYSVGIGQISSEVPQNLSASRPQDRQFILSSKKLLLSDSGFYLCAWSRVGDSDTQYFGPGTRLTVL.

This clonotype was picked up many times. The rearrangement uses TRBV7-2 and TRBJ2-1; TRBD2 matches 10 bases. There are 17 residues in the CDR3. The V gene's germline CDR1 is SGHTA and CDR2 FQGNSA. The trim removed 0 bases at V and 8 bases at J, leaving 10 bases unmatched. CDR3 sequence: CASSLASGGARGDEQFF. CDR3 sequence (DNA): TGTGCCAGCAGCTTAGCCAGCGGGGGGGCCCGGGGTGATGAGCAGTTCTTC. Filled out from reference TRBV7-2 and TRBJ2-1, the complete variable domain reads GAGVSQSPSNKVTEKGKDVELRCDPISGHTALYWYRQSLGQGLEFLIYFQGNSAPDKSGLPSDRFSAERTGGSVSTLTIQRTQQEDSAVYLCASSLASGGARGDEQFFGPGTRLTVL.

Turning to this clonotype: Compared with germline, one end of the junction differs, possibly owing to a read error. CDR3 loop: CAWSVIRGSGASVLTF. CDR3 coding DNA: TGTGCCTGGAGTGTAATCAGGGGGTCTGGGGCCAGCGTCCTGACTTTC. The chain is built from TRBV30 and TRBJ2-6; 7 nucleotides agree with TRBD1. This CDR3 spans 16 amino acids. CDR1 and CDR2 (germline): GTSNPN, SVGIG (reference sequence). Using reference TRBV30 and TRBJ2-6 for the parts outside the CDR3, the full variable domain is SQTIHQWPATLVQPVGSPLSLECTVEGTSNPNLYWYRQAAGRGLQLLFYSVGIGQISSEVPQNLSASRPQDRQFILSSKKLLLSDSGFYLCAWSVIRGSGASVLTFGAGSRLTVL.

V usage is TRBV5-1 and J usage is TRBJ1-5; D is perhaps TRBD1 (5 bases). Trimming took 4 bases from V and 0 from J, leaving 14 bases between them. CDR1 is SGHRS and CDR2 is YFSETQ in the germline V gene. The CDR3 loop spans 16 amino acids. The CDR3 coding sequence is TGCGCCAGCAGCCTGCAACGACAGTTTAGCAATCAGCCCCAGCATTTT. This translates into CASSLQRQFSNQPQHF.

This clonotype has a count of ten or more. The V call is TRBV7-2, the J call TRBJ2-1; 7 bases line up with TRBD1. Per germline, CDR1 SGHTA and CDR2 FQGNSA. CDR3 length: 15 residues. The ends lost 5 bases at V and 4 bases at J; junction bases unmatched: 8. The CDR3 sequence: CASSPTGTDYNEQFF. The CDR3 bases are TGTGCCAGCAGCCCCACCGGGACAGATTACAATGAGCAGTTCTTC.